The 5 T cell receptor beta chains below all came from one sample that was sequenced in a study of Graves' ophthalmopathy and Graves' hyperthyroidism. Amplified TCR beta CDR3 regions were obtained using RNA transcripts as template. HTBI primers primed a first-round RT-PCR, and a second-round multiplex PCR followed. TCRdb reprocessed the multiplex PCR reads via MiXCR and lists one record per CDR3 protein. The sample lists 200,000 to 250,000 distinct CDR3 sequences, 45% occurring once. Material for sequencing was peripheral blood. These receptors came from an adult man with Graves' ophthalmopathy.

This clonotype occurred a few times. The chain carries TRBV20-1 and TRBJ1-1; tentatively, D is TRBD1 (6 bases). Trimming shortened V by 2 bases and J by 1 base, and 8 bases separated the two germline ends. The CDR3 is 13 residues long. Germline loops: CDR1 DFQATT, CDR2 SNEGSKA (reference sequence). The DNA for the CDR3 is TGCAGTGCTAGAACAGGGCAGAACACTGAAGCTTTCTTT. It specifies CSARTGQNTEAFF.

The chain couples TRBV4-1 to TRBJ2-7, with 7 positions matching TRBD2. V shed 0 bases and J 3 bases; nucleotides not matched to a gene: 5. The germline CDR1 and CDR2 sequences are MGHRA and YSYEKL. The CDR3 covers 15 residues. The CDR3: CASSQDPSSGYEQYF. CDR3 coding DNA: TGCGCCAGCAGCCAAGACCCCTCTAGCGGCTACGAGCAGTACTTC.

There are many counts of this clonotype. The chain links TRBV20-1 to TRBJ2-7; the D is unclear. The V and J ends lost 5 bases and 6 bases respectively, with 14 bases between them. This CDR3 has 12 residues. Germline loops: CDR1 DFQATT, CDR2 SNEGSKA (reference sequence). CDR3 loop: CSAYDTYGEQYF. DNA of the CDR3: TGCAGTGCTTATGACACGTACGGCGAGCAGTACTTC.

Concerning this clonotype: Possible read error: a much larger clone is one base away. This chain links TRBV7-9 with TRBJ1-2, with D unresolved. V was trimmed by 3 bases and J by 9 bases, leaving 14 bases between them. Germline lookup yields CDR1 SEHNR and CDR2 FQNEAQ (reference sequence). CDR3 length: 13 residues. CDR3 sequence reads: CASSLAAIVRYTF. The CDR3 nucleotides read TGTGCCAGCAGCTTGGCAGCTATAGTTCGCTACACCTTC.

This clonotype showed up just once. This rearrangement joins TRBV7-3 to TRBJ2-6; no reliable D call. The germline V gene encodes CDR1 SGHTA and CDR2 FQGTGA. Trimming took off 2 bases at V and 4 bases at J, with 12 bases between the two ends. The CDR3 is 16 residues long. The CDR3 protein is CASSLFSFSGANVLTF. CDR3 coding DNA: TGTGCCAGCAGCTTATTCTCTTTCTCCGGGGCCAACGTCCTGACTTTC.